This T cell receptor beta chain was recorded in a study of blood T cell repertoires in COVID-19. V lost 4 bases to trimming and J lost 0 bases, with 9 bases between them. The CDR3 spans 13 residues. Germline values: CDR1 SQVTM, CDR2 ANQGSEA. Assay used: immunoSEQ multiplex PCR; TCRdb lists only in-frame clones, some missing. The sample consists of some 240,000 clones, 84% of them appearing once. The chain combines TRBV29-1 with TRBJ1-1, with D possibly matching TRBD1 (6 bases). The source is a middle-aged man who had recovered from COVID-19. The material sequenced was PBMCs or T cells enriched from blood (not recorded which). As DNA, the CDR3 is TGCAGCGTTGGGCAGGGGTTGAACACTGAAGCTTTCTTT. It codes for CSVGQGLNTEAFF.